Following are 22 T cell receptor beta chains from one sample sequenced in a study of T cell responses to AZD1222 COVID-19 vaccine. The table came from immunoSEQ multiplex PCR; TCRdb's copy has only in-frame clones and leaves some out. The sample includes fewer than 140,000 clones, about 90% of them seen just once. The specimen comprised peripheral blood, sampled 28 days after the second AZD1222 dose. The source of these receptors is an adult who received the AZD1222 COVID-19 vaccine.

The genes are TRBV3-1 (or the pseudogene TRBV3-2) and TRBJ2-7, with D possibly matching TRBD2 (6 bases). The length of the CDR3 is 16 residues. Per the germline V gene, CDR1 is LGHDT and CDR2 is YNNKEL (reference sequence). With 3 bases removed from V and 0 bases from J, the gap between germline ends came to 15 bases. The CDR3 sequence: CASSQPAGPNSYEQYF. Written as DNA, the CDR3 is TGTGCCAGCAGCCAGCCCGCGGGGCCAAACTCCTACGAGCAGTACTTC.

In this sample, this clone turned up a few times. DNA of the CDR3: TGTGCCAGCACTTACAGGACAGGGCTCACAGATACGCAGTATTTT. Encoded protein: CASTYRTGLTDTQYF. The chain joins TRBV2 to TRBJ2-3; 8 bases are shared with TRBD1. With 7 bases clipped from V and 2 bases from J, the junction kept 8 bases outside the gene matches. Germline V gives CDR1 SNHLY, CDR2 FYNNEI. The CDR3 spans 15 residues.

The chain couples TRBV18 to TRBJ1-1; TRBD1 agrees at 8 bases. Germline lookup yields CDR1 KGHSH and CDR2 LQKENI. V shed 2 bases and J 5 bases; nucleotides not matched to a gene: 7. This CDR3 is 15 amino acids long. Here the CDR3 reads CASSPVLDRETEAFF. CDR3 bases: TGTGCCAGCTCACCAGTTTTGGACAGGGAGACTGAAGCTTTCTTT.

V usage is TRBV6-5 and J usage is TRBJ2-1, with D perhaps matching TRBD1 (7 bases). The ends were cut back, 4 bases at V and 8 bases at J, with 18 bases in the middle. This CDR3 is built from 15 residues. Germline CDR1 MNHEY, CDR2 SVGAGI. The CDR3 sequence is CASSFEQGRKDEQFF. DNA of the CDR3: TGTGCCAGCAGTTTTGAACAGGGGAGGAAAGATGAGCAGTTCTTC.

The CDR3 DNA sequence: TGTGCCAGCAGACCCGGGACTAGGGGGGGGCAGTTCTTC. Residues: CASRPGTRGGQFF. The chain joins TRBV6-5 to TRBJ2-1; the match to TRBD2 covers 8 bases. The CDR3 spans 13 residues. In germline, CDR1 is MNHEY, CDR2 SVGAGI. The junction had 10 bases not matched to a gene; V was cut back by 6 bases and J by 12 bases.

Regarding this clone: At one end the junction does not follow the germline gene, possibly because of a read error. DNA for the CDR3: TGTGCTAGCAGCTCAGGCCTAGGGGGCTCTGGAAACACCATATATTTT. Translated: CASSSGLGGSGNTIYF. V is TRBV7-7 and J is TRBJ1-3; D might be TRBD1 (6 bases). Per the germline V gene, CDR1 is SSHAT and CDR2 is FNYEAQ (reference sequence). This CDR3 region has 16 residues.

This clone was seen only once. The genes are TRBV29-1 and TRBJ1-5; TRBD1 matches at 7 bases. Trimming took 7 bases from V and 3 from J; bases not matched to a gene: 6. The CDR3 runs 13 residues. The V gene's germline CDR1 is SQVTM and CDR2 ANQGSEA. Here the CDR3 reads CSATTGSNQPQHF. The CDR3, as DNA: TGCAGCGCTACGACAGGGTCCAATCAGCCCCAGCATTTT.

The rearrangement uses TRBV7-9 and TRBJ1-4; 8 bases match TRBD1. Germline loops: CDR1 SEHNR, CDR2 FQNEAQ (reference sequence). The CDR3 length is 17 residues. V shed 5 bases, J shed 10 bases, and the junction held 18 bases outside the gene matches. CDR3 amino acids: CASSQAAQGALARKLFF. CDR3 bases: TGTGCCAGCAGCCAAGCAGCCCAGGGGGCGCTTGCCCGAAAACTGTTTTTT.

This clone was recorded once. The chain carries TRBV5-4 and TRBJ1-6; D may be TRBD1 (5 bases). The CDR3 loop spans 16 amino acids. The V gene lost 2 bases and the J gene lost 5 bases, with 14 bases spanning the gap. Germline V lookup: CDR1 SGHNT, CDR2 YYREEE (reference sequence). The DNA for the CDR3 is TGTGCCAGCAGCTTTCTAGGGGCGTACAATAATTCACCCCTCCACTTT. Protein product: CASSFLGAYNNSPLHF.

The rearrangement uses TRBV7-2 and TRBJ2-1; possibly TRBD1 or TRBD2 for D (5 bases each). In germline, CDR1 is SGHTA, CDR2 FQGNSA. This CDR3 has 15 residues. V shed 3 bases and J shed 1 base, with 10 bases lying between them. The CDR3 bases are TGTGCCAGCAGCTTGGGGGAGAGTTCCTACAATGAGCAGTTCTTC. It codes for CASSLGESSYNEQFF.

This chain connects TRBV7-2 to TRBJ2-1, with D possibly matching TRBD1 (5 bases). The CDR3 has 14 amino acids. The V gene's germline CDR1 is SGHTA and CDR2 FQGNSA. Trimming removed 5 bases at V and 4 bases at J, with 12 bases between. The CDR3 region is CASSPGQGYNEQFF. For the CDR3, the DNA is TGTGCCAGCAGCCCAGGGCAGGGTTACAATGAGCAGTTCTTC.

V is TRBV5-8 and J is TRBJ1-3; maybe TRBD1 (5 bases). The V gene's germline CDR1 is SGHTS and CDR2 YDEGEE. The CDR3 length is 15 residues. V lost 2 bases and J lost 11, with 20 bases in between. The CDR3 sequence: CASSFRVNAAGAIYF. The CDR3 bases are TGTGCCAGCAGCTTCAGGGTTAATGCAGCCGGCGCCATATATTTT.

The chain has TRBV12-5 and TRBJ1-5; maybe TRBD1 (5 bases). This CDR3 comprises 15 residues. Per germline, CDR1 LGHNT and CDR2 FRNRAP. Trimming removed 0 bases at V and 7 bases at J, with 13 bases between. The CDR3 DNA reads as TGTGCTAGTGGTTTGGTGGGTAGGGGAGGACAGCCCCAGCATTTT. As protein: CASGLVGRGGQPQHF.

The rearrangement joins TRBV6-5 to TRBJ1-6; 7 bases line up with TRBD1. The CDR3 runs 12 residues. Germline V CDR1 and CDR2: MNHEY, SVGAGI. The ends lost 8 bases at V and 8 bases at J; junction bases unmatched: 3. CDR3 sequence reads: CASCQGDSPLHF. CDR3 sequence (DNA): TGTGCCAGCTGTCAGGGGGATTCACCCCTCCACTTT.

This chain links TRBV9 with TRBJ2-7; TRBD2 might be the D (5 bases). Trimming removed 0 bases from V and 7 bases from J, with 14 bases in between. Germline CDR1 SGDLS, CDR2 YYNGEE. CDR3 length: 14 amino acids. CDR3 nucleotides: TGTGCCAGCAGCGTAGAGGTCGGAGGTAGGGAGCAGTACTTC. Protein product: CASSVEVGGREQYF.

The J gene is TRBJ2-1, the V gene TRBV5-1; 11 bases agree with TRBD2. The germline CDR1 and CDR2 sequences are SGHRS and YFSETQ. J was trimmed by 9 bases and V by 2 bases; bases with no gene match: 7. The CDR3 length is 15 residues. For the CDR3, the DNA is TGCGCCAGCAGCTTCGTAGCGGGGGGGCCGGGTGAGCAGTTCTTC. Its protein product is CASSFVAGGPGEQFF.

The chain is built from TRBV9 and TRBJ1-2, with D possibly TRBD1 on 6 matching bases. The CDR3 extends over 14 amino acids. Germline CDR1 is SGDLS and CDR2 is YYNGEE. V dropped 3 bases and J dropped 3 bases, with 12 bases sitting between them. Here the CDR3 reads CASSGQERDYGYTF. The CDR3 DNA reads as TGTGCCAGCAGCGGACAGGAAAGAGACTATGGCTACACCTTC.

This chain uses TRBV7-8 with TRBJ1-1, with TRBD1 matching over 7 bases. Trimming at V came to 0 bases and at J to 6 bases, leaving 10 bases not matched to a gene. Germline CDR1 is SGHVS and CDR2 is FQNEAQ. The CDR3 covers 16 residues. CDR3 protein: CASSLARTGRLSEAFF. The CDR3 DNA follows: TGTGCCAGCAGCTTAGCGAGGACAGGAAGATTGTCTGAAGCTTTCTTT.

On this clone: The junction does not match germline at one end; this may be a read error. This rearrangement joins TRBV4-1 to TRBJ2-3; D call uncertain. This CDR3 comprises 13 residues. CDR1 and CDR2 from the germline V gene are MGHRA and YSYEKL. The CDR3 sequence is CASGHTSTDTQYF. The CDR3 nucleotides read TGCGCCAGCGGCCATACTAGCACAGATACGCAGTATTTT.

The chain couples TRBV11-2 to TRBJ2-3; D ambiguous. V lost 2 bases, J lost 2 bases, and 17 bases lay in between. Germline lookup yields CDR1 SGHAT and CDR2 FQNNGV. The CDR3 consists of 17 residues. CDR3 in amino acids: CASSLSQARSPTDTQYF. CDR3 in DNA: TGTGCCAGCAGCTTATCCCAGGCTAGGAGCCCCACAGATACGCAGTATTTT.

The chain recombines TRBV11-1 with TRBJ1-6; D gene uncertain. Germline values: CDR1 SGHAT, CDR2 FQDESV (reference sequence). The CDR3 contains 14 residues. The V gene lost 2 bases and the J gene lost 5 bases, with 7 bases spanning the gap. Here the CDR3 reads CASSLIRHNSPLHF. The CDR3 DNA reads as TGTGCCAGCAGCTTAATACGGCATAATTCACCCCTCCACTTT.

The chain couples TRBV3-1 (or the pseudogene TRBV3-2) to TRBJ2-1, with 8 bases identical to TRBD2. V dropped 1 base and J dropped 8; count of bases not matched to a gene: 7. The CDR3 runs to 15 residues. Germline values: CDR1 LGHDT, CDR2 YNNKEL (reference sequence). The CDR3 sequence: CASSQASGGRDEQFF. The CDR3 DNA reads as TGTGCCAGCAGCCAAGCCTCGGGGGGGCGTGATGAGCAGTTCTTC.